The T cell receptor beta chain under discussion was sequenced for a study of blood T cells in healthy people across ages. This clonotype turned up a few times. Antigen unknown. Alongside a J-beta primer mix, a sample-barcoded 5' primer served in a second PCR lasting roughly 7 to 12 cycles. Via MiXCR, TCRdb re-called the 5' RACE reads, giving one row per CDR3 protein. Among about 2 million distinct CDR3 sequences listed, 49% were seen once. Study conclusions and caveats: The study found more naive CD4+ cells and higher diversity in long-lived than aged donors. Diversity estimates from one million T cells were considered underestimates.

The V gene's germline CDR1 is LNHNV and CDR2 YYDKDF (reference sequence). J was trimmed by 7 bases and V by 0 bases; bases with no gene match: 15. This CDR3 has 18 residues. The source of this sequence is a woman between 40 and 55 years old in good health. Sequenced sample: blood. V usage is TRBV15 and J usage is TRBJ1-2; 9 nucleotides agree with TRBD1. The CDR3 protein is CATSRDVSPGQGRSGYTF. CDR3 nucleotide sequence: TGTGCCACCAGCAGAGACGTATCCCCGGGACAGGGCCGGTCTGGCTACACCTTC.